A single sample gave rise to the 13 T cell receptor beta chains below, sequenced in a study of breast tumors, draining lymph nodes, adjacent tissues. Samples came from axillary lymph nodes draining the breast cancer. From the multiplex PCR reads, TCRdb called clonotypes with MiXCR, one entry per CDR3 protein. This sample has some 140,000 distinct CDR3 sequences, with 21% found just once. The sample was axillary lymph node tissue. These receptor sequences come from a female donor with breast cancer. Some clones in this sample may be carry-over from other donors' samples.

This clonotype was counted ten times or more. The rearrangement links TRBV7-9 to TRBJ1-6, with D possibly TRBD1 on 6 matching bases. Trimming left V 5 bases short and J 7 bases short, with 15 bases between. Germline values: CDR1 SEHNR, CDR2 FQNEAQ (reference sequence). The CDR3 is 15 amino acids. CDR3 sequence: CASSPGGQLNSPLHF. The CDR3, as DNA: TGTGCCAGCAGCCCCGGGGGGCAGTTAAATTCACCCCTCCACTTT.

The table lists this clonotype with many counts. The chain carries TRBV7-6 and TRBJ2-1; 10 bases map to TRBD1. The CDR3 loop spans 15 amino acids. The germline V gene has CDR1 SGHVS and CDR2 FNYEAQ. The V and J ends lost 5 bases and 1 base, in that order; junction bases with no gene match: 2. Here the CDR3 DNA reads TGTGCCAGCAGCCGGACAGGGGGTTCCTACAATGAGCAGTTCTTC. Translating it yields CASSRTGGSYNEQFF.

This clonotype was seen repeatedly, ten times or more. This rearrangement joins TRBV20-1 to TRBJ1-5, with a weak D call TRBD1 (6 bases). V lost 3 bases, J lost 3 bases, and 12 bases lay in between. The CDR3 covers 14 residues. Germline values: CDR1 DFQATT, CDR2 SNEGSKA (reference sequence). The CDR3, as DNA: TGCAGTGCTAGCGACAGGATCTTCAATCAGCCCCAGCATTTT. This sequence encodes CSASDRIFNQPQHF.

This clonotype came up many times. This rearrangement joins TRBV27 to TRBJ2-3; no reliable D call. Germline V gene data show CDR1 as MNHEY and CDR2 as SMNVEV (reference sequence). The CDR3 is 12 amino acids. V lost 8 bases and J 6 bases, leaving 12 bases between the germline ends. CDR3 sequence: CASGHPLDTQYF. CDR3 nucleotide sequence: TGTGCCAGCGGGCACCCGTTGGATACGCAGTATTTT.

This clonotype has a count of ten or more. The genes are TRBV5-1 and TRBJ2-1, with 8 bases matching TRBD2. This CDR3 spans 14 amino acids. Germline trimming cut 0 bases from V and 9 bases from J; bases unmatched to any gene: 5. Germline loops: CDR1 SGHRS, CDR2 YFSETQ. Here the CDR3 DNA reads TGCGCCAGCAGCTTGGCAGCGGGAGCCATTGAGCAGTTCTTC. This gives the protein CASSLAAGAIEQFF. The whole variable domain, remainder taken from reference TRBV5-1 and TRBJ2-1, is KAGVTQTPRYLIKTRGQQVTLSCSPISGHRSVSWYQQTPGQGLQFLFEYFSETQRNKGNFPGRFSGRQFSNSRSEMNVSTLELGDSALYLCASSLAAGAIEQFFGPGTRLTVL.

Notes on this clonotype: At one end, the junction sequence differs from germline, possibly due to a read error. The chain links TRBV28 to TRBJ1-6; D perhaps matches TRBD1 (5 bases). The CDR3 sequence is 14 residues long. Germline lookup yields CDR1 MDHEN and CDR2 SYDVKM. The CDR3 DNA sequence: TGTGCCAGCAGTTCGGGGGTTGTTAATCCACCCCTCCACTTT. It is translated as CASSSGVVNPPLHF.

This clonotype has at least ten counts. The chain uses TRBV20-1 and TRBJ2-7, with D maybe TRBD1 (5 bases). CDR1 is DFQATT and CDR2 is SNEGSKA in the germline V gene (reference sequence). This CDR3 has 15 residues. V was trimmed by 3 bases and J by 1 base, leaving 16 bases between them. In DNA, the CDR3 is TGCAGTGCTAGGGACCTAGGACATGGGTCCTACGAGCAGTACTTC. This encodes CSARDLGHGSYEQYF.

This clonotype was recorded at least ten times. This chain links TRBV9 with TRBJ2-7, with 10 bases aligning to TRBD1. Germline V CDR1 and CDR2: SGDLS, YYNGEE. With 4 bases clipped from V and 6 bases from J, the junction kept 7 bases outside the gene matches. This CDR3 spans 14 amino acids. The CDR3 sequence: CASSPYWDRGEQYF. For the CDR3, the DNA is TGTGCCAGCAGCCCCTACTGGGACAGGGGCGAGCAGTACTTC.

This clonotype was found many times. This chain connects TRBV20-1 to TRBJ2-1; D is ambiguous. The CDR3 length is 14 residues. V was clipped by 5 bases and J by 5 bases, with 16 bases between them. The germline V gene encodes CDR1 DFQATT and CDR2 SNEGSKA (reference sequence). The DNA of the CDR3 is TGCAGTGCTGCAATACATCTAAGGGACAATGAGCAGTTCTTC. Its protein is CSAAIHLRDNEQFF.

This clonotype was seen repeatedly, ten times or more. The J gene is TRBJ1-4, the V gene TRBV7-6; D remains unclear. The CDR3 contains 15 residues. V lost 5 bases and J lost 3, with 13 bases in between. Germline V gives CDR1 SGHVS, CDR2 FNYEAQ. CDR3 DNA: TGTGCCAGCAGCCCCCGGGCCGAGGCTAATGAAAAACTGTTTTTT. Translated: CASSPRAEANEKLFF.

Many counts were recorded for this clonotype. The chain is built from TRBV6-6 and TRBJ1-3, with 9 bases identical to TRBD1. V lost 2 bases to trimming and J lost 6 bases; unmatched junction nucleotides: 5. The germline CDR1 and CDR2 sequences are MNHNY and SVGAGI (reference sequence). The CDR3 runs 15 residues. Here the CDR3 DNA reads TGTGCCAGCAGTTACACCACAGGGGGCGAAAACACCATATATTTT. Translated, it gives CASSYTTGGENTIYF.

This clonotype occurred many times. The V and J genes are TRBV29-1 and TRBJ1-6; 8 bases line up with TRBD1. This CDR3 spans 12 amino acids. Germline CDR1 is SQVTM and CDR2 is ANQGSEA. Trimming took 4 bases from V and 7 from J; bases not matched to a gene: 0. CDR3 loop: CSVGTGNSPLHF. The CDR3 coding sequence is TGCAGCGTTGGGACAGGGAATTCACCCCTCCACTTT.

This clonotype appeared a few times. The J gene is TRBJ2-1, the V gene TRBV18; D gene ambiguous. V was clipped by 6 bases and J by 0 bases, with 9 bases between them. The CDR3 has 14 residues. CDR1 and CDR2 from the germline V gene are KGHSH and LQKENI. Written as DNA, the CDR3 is TGTGCCAGCTCGGCATCCTTCTCCTACAATGAGCAGTTCTTC. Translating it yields CASSASFSYNEQFF.